What follows describes a single T cell receptor (beta chain). Its antigen is not known. This sample was taken from a study of identifying expanded T cells in peripheral blood. Study-level points and caveats: Differentially abundant clones: around 1.2 between replicates, 15 to 17 at approximately 14 days, more than 18 at four.

Here immunoSEQ multiplex PCR was the method, and the copy in TCRdb shows in-frame clones only, minus some. The sample holds some 120,000 clones, approximately 84% seen once. V lost 5 bases, J lost 3 bases, and 20 bases lay in between. CDR1 is SGHTA and CDR2 is FQGNSA in the germline V gene. The CDR3 runs 17 residues. Healthy donors had no documented immune events, such as infections, while sampled. The sequenced material came from blood. The rearrangement links TRBV7-2 to TRBJ1-5; TRBD1 is a possible D gene (6 bases). The TCR was taken from a person aged 18 to 75 in good health. As DNA, the CDR3 is TGTGCCAGCAGCCCCCAGGGGTCGGTCGCCTACAATCAGCCCCAGCATTTT. Translation gives CASSPQGSVAYNQPQHF.